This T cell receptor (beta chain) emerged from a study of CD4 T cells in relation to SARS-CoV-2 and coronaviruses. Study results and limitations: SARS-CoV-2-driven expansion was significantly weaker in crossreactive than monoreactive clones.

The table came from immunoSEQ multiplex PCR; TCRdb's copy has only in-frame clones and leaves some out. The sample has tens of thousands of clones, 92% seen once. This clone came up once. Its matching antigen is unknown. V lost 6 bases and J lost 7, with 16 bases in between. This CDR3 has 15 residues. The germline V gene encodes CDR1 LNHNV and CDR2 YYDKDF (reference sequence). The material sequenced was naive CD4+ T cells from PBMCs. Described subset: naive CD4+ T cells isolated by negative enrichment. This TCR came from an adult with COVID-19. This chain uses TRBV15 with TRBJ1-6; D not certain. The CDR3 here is CATSVISVDNSPLHF. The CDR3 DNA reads TGTGCCACCAGTGTCATAAGTGTAGACAATTCACCCCTCCACTTT.